This TCR beta chain was observed in a study of type 1 and type 2 diabetes patients. Study context: T cells were magnetically sorted from PBMCs as CD4+ or CD8+ subsets. The whole study generated around 20,000,000 paired-end reads.

Germline V CDR1 and CDR2: GTSNPN, SVGIG (reference sequence). CDR3 size: 11 residues. V lost 5 bases and J 5 bases, leaving 6 bases between the germline ends. The PCR template was genomic DNA. Multiplex PCR with 30 forward and 13 reverse primers amplified the TCR beta CDR3. TCRdb reprocessed the multiplex PCR reads via MiXCR and lists one record per CDR3 protein. The data hold about 250,000 distinct CDR3 sequences, with around 47% observed a single time. Other autoimmune diseases and infections within the past four weeks excluded donors. This receptor was obtained from a man younger than 30 with type 2 diabetes. Specimen: peripheral blood mononuclear cells (PBMCs). This chain joins TRBV30 and TRBJ2-2, with unresolved D. The CDR3 loop reads CAWSQTGELFF. CDR3 sequence (DNA): TGTGCCTGGTCCCAGACCGGGGAGCTGTTTTTT.